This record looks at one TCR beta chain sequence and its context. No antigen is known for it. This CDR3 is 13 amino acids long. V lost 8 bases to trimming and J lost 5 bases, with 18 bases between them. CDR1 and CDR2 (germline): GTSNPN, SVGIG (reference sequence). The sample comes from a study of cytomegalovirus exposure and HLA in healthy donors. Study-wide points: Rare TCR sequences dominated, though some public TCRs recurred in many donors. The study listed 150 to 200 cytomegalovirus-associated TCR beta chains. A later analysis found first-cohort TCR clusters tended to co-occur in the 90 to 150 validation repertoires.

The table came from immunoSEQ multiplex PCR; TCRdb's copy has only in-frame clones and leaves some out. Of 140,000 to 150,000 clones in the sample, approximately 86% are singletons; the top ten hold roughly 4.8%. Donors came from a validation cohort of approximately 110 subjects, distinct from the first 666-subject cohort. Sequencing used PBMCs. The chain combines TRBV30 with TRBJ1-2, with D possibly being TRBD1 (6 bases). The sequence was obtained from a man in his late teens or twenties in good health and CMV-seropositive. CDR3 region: CADSRTDDYGYTF. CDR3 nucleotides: TGTGCCGATTCTCGGACAGACGATTATGGCTACACCTTC.